This note documents a single T cell receptor (beta chain) sequence. These data belong to a study of PD-L1 blockade in urothelial cancer. This CDR3 has 15 amino acids. V lost 6 bases to trimming and J lost 2 bases; unmatched junction nucleotides: 8. Germline CDR1 MNHNS, CDR2 SASEGT. The data were produced by immunoSEQ multiplex PCR, yet TCRdb's version contains in-frame clones alone and is incomplete. The sample lists tens of thousands of clones; around 82% were seen once. The source of this sequence is a man in his 70s with urothelial cancer. Sample: PBMCs, taken around atezolizumab (anti-PD-L1) treatment. V gene TRBV6-1 combines with J gene TRBJ2-3, with TRBD1 identical over 7 bases. The CDR3, as DNA: TGTGCCAGCAGCACTAGGGACAGAGACACAGATACGCAGTATTTT. Translating it yields CASSTRDRDTDTQYF.